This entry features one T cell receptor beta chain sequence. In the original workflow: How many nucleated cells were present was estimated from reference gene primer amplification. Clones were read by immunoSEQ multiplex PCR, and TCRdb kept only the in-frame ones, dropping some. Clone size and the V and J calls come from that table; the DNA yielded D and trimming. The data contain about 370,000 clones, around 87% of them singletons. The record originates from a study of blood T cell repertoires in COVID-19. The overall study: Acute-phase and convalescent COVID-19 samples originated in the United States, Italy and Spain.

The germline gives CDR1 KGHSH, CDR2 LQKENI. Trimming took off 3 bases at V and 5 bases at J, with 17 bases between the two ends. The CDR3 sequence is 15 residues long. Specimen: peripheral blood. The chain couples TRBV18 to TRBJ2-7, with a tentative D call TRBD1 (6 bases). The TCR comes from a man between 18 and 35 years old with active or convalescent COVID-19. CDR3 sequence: CASSPLQGFKDEQYF. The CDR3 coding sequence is TGTGCCAGCTCACCCCTCCAGGGGTTTAAGGACGAGCAGTACTTC.